This T cell receptor (beta chain) was captured in a study of T cells in Graves' hyperthyroidism and ophthalmopathy. Study outcomes and limitations: Researchers found most expanded thyroid clonotypes above 0.001 in blood as well. Ophthalmopathy cases were set apart from stable hyperthyroidism by a 13 V-J model.

Germline CDR1 DFQATT, CDR2 SNEGSKA (reference sequence). Trimming pared 1 base from V and 0 bases from J, leaving 10 bases between. The CDR3 spans 14 residues. In its sample, this clonotype was seen many times. Its specificity is not known. Uncontrolled infection, other autoimmune disease, pregnancy and lactation each barred patients from inclusion. Thyroid ultrasound and orbital computed tomography, with clinical symptoms and serum thyroxine and TRAb, informed diagnoses. RNA transcripts served as the template for amplifying TCR beta CDR3 regions. HTBI primers were the set used in a first-round RT-PCR of the TCR CDR3. In TCRdb, the multiplex PCR reads were re-called with MiXCR into one record per CDR3 protein. The table includes a few hundred thousand distinct CDR3 sequences, about 13% detected once.

The rearrangement joins TRBV20-1 to TRBJ2-7, with TRBD1 as a possible D gene (6 bases). The sequencing sample was made of blood. The clonotype comes from a woman aged 18-35 years with Graves' hyperthyroidism. The CDR3 bases are TGCAGTGCTAGAGGGGACATCGACTCCTACGAGCAGTACTTC. As protein: CSARGDIDSYEQYF.